Each of the 21 T cell receptor beta chains below was sequenced from the same sample in a study of T-cell memory formation after mild COVID-19. Each CDR3 protein is one row after TCRdb ran MiXCR on the 5' RACE reads. The data show about 400,000 distinct CDR3 sequences, 15% to 20% seen once. Sequencing was performed on PBMCs or a T cell subset sorted from them (not recorded which). Receptors originate from a man aged 18 to 35 who had mild COVID-19 (a few samples of this study predate the infection). Cell type and time point are not known.

The CDR3 coding sequence is TGCGCCAGCAGCAGCGACAGATTCTCCTACGAGCAGTACTTC. It codes for CASSSDRFSYEQYF. This chain links TRBV5-1 with TRBJ2-7; possibly TRBD1 for D (5 bases). The CDR3 spans 14 residues. Germline CDR1 reads SGHRS; CDR2 reads YFSETQ. V was shortened by 4 bases and J by 0 bases, with 11 bases between the two germline ends.

The CDR3 nucleotides read TGCGCCAGCAGCCGGCGGGGGAGAGTGGAAACCGCCGAGCAGTACTTC. As protein: CASSRRGRVETAEQYF. The chain has TRBV5-1 and TRBJ2-7; 7 bases match TRBD2. The germline CDR1 and CDR2 sequences are SGHRS and YFSETQ. The V segment lost 4 bases and the J segment 6 bases; nucleotides outside the gene matches: 16. The CDR3 runs to 16 residues.

This chain connects TRBV7-9 to TRBJ2-1, with 7 bases identical to TRBD2. The CDR3 is 15 residues long. Losses at the gene ends were 3 bases for V and 8 bases for J; bases not matched to a gene: 10. The V gene's germline CDR1 is SEHNR and CDR2 FQNEAQ (reference sequence). CDR3 loop: CASSLAAGSGDEQFF. For the CDR3, the DNA is TGTGCCAGCAGCTTGGCAGCGGGGAGTGGGGATGAGCAGTTCTTC.

The gene calls are TRBV20-1 and TRBJ2-3; TRBD2 matches at 7 bases. Germline CDR1 reads DFQATT; CDR2 reads SNEGSKA (reference sequence). The V gene end was trimmed by 8 bases and the J gene end by 0 bases; junction bases not matched to a gene: 5. The CDR3 runs 13 residues. The CDR3 DNA is TGCAGTTCGCGGGGGACCAGCACAGATACGCAGTATTTT. Protein sequence: CSSRGTSTDTQYF.

Only a few counts were recorded for this clonotype. J is TRBJ2-2 and V is TRBV29-1; TRBD1 aligns across 8 bases. V was pared by 4 bases and J by 6 bases, with 10 bases of the junction left unmatched. This CDR3 is built from 15 residues. Germline V gives CDR1 SQVTM, CDR2 ANQGSEA. CDR3 DNA: TGCAGCGTTGGGTCCGGACAGGGTTATGCCGGGGAGCTGTTTTTT. This translates into CSVGSGQGYAGELFF.

The chain employs TRBV11-2 and TRBJ2-3; D tentatively reads TRBD1 or TRBD2 (5 bases each). V was pared by 4 bases and J by 3 bases, with 14 bases between. Germline CDR1 and CDR2: SGHAT and FQNNGV. The CDR3 spans 15 residues. The DNA for the CDR3 is TGTGCCAGCAGCTCCGTGAGGGGTACGACAGATACGCAGTATTTT. It translates to CASSSVRGTTDTQYF.

The chain has TRBV7-2 and TRBJ1-2, with TRBD1 matching 10 bases. The J segment lost 5 bases and the V segment lost 7 bases, leaving 10 bases of the junction unmatched. This CDR3 spans 15 amino acids. The V gene's germline CDR1 is SGHTA and CDR2 FQGNSA. The CDR3 spells CASNYMGTGVYGYTF. The CDR3 region has the DNA TGTGCCAGCAACTACATGGGGACAGGGGTTTATGGCTACACCTTC. Full variable domain (missing parts from reference TRBV7-2 and TRBJ1-2): GAGVSQSPSNKVTEKGKDVELRCDPISGHTALYWYRQSLGQGLEFLIYFQGNSAPDKSGLPSDRFSAERTGGSVSTLTIQRTQQEDSAVYLCASNYMGTGVYGYTFGSGTRLTVV.

The chain uses TRBV7-2 and TRBJ2-2, with 7 nucleotides matching TRBD1. Looked up from germline, CDR1 is SGHTA and CDR2 is FQGNSA. With V trimmed by 6 bases and J by 6 bases, 7 bases remained unmatched. The CDR3 consists of 14 residues. CDR3 nucleotide sequence: TGTGCCAGCAGGAGACAGGGTATCGCCGGGGAGCTGTTTTTT. It is translated as CASRRQGIAGELFF.

J is TRBJ2-1 and V is TRBV6-5; D is perhaps TRBD1 (6 bases). Germline CDR1 reads MNHEY; CDR2 reads SVGAGI. The CDR3 is 12 residues long. The germline V and J ends were trimmed by 5 bases and 14 bases, with 16 bases remaining between them. CDR3 sequence: CASSASGVPKFF. Written as DNA, the CDR3 is TGTGCCAGCAGTGCCTCAGGGGTACCTAAGTTCTTC.

This clonotype came up many times. A junction end diverges from the germline sequence, so it may reflect a read error. The V gene is TRBV12-3 or TRBV12-4, the J gene TRBJ2-1, with D possibly TRBD1 on 6 matching bases. This CDR3 has 12 amino acids. The CDR3 region has the DNA TGTGCCAGCAGCTTAGGGGGCAATGAGCAGTTCTTC. It is translated as CASSLGGNEQFF.

This clonotype was detected many times. V is TRBV5-1 and J is TRBJ2-3, with D perhaps TRBD1 (5 bases). CDR1 and CDR2 from the germline V gene are SGHRS and YFSETQ. V was pared by 3 bases and J by 3 bases, with 14 bases between. This CDR3 contains 15 residues. CDR3: CASSSQGWGTDTQYF. The CDR3 DNA is TGCGCCAGCAGCTCGCAGGGATGGGGAACAGATACGCAGTATTTT. Looking up the rest from reference TRBV5-1 and TRBJ2-3 gives the full variable domain: KAGVTQTPRYLIKTRGQQVTLSCSPISGHRSVSWYQQTPGQGLQFLFEYFSETQRNKGNFPGRFSGRQFSNSRSEMNVSTLELGDSALYLCASSSQGWGTDTQYFGPGTRLTVL.

To note about this clonotype: Possible read error: a much larger clone is one base away. The genes are TRBV5-1 and TRBJ2-5, with 9 bases matching TRBD2. Per the germline V gene, CDR1 is SGHRS and CDR2 is YFSETQ. This CDR3 is 15 amino acids long. CDR3 loop: CDSSQLAGDQETQYF. The DNA for the CDR3 is TGCGACAGCAGCCAGTTAGCGGGGGACCAAGAGACCCAGTACTTC.

The chain uses TRBV3-1 and TRBJ2-5; D not resolved. CDR1 LGHDT and CDR2 YNNKEL come from the germline V gene (reference sequence). V was pared by 1 base and J by 4 bases, with 13 bases between. This CDR3 contains 15 residues. In DNA, the CDR3 is TGTGCCAGCAGCCAAGCAATACTTCTGGGAGAGACCCAGTACTTC. Its translation is CASSQAILLGETQYF.

The rearrangement links TRBV14 to TRBJ1-1; TRBD1 might be the D (5 bases). Between the trimmed V and J ends, which lost 0 bases and 5 bases, there was a span of 13 bases. The CDR3 extends over 15 amino acids. Germline values: CDR1 SGHDN, CDR2 FVKESK. This chain's CDR3 is CASSQEGVERTEAFF. The CDR3 DNA sequence: TGTGCCAGCAGCCAAGAGGGGGTTGAGAGGACTGAAGCTTTCTTT. The whole variable domain, filled in from reference TRBV14 and TRBJ1-1, reads EAGVTQFPSHSVIEKGQTVTLRCDPISGHDNLYWYRRVMGKEIKFLLHFVKESKQDESGMPNNRFLAERTGGTYSTLKVQPAELEDSGVYFCASSQEGVERTEAFFGQGTRLTVV.

In this sample, this clonotype turned up a few times. The chain is built from TRBV6-2 or TRBV6-3 and TRBJ2-1; 12 bases are shared with TRBD2. V was clipped by 5 bases and J by 2 bases; unmatched bases: 4. Germline V gene data show CDR1 as MNHEY and CDR2 as SVGEGT. This CDR3 spans 16 amino acids. CDR3 in DNA: TGTGCCAGCAGTGGGCGACTAGCGGGGGCCTACAATGAGCAGTTCTTC. Its translation: CASSGRLAGAYNEQFF.

The J gene is TRBJ1-2, the V gene TRBV15, with 9 positions matching TRBD1. The V segment lost 3 bases and the J segment 6 bases; nucleotides outside the gene matches: 5. The germline V gene has CDR1 LNHNV and CDR2 YYDKDF (reference sequence). This CDR3 spans 14 amino acids. CDR3 loop: CATSSPGQGDGYTF. The CDR3, as DNA: TGTGCCACCAGCAGCCCGGGACAGGGAGATGGCTACACCTTC.

Only a few counts were recorded for this clonotype. The chain combines TRBV7-2 with TRBJ1-2, with D perhaps matching TRBD1 (6 bases). Germline CDR1 reads SGHTA; CDR2 reads FQGNSA. V lost 1 base and J 7 bases, leaving 10 bases between the germline ends. The CDR3 consists of 13 residues. The CDR3 DNA follows: TGTGCCAGCAGCTTAGGCAGGGGTATTGGCTACACCTTC. Translated: CASSLGRGIGYTF.

This clonotype appeared a few times. The chain couples TRBV12-3 or TRBV12-4 to TRBJ2-2; 9 nucleotides line up with TRBD1. This CDR3 has 14 amino acids. J lost 4 bases, V lost 3 bases, and 0 bases had no gene match. The CDR3 spells CASSLTGGTGELFF. The CDR3 DNA sequence: TGTGCCAGCAGTTTGACAGGGGGCACCGGGGAGCTGTTTTTT.

This clonotype was observed a handful of times. In nucleotides, the CDR3 is TGTGCCAGCTCTCAAAACGACTACGAGCAGTACGTC. As protein: CASSQNDYEQYV. This sequence joins TRBV18 and TRBJ2-7; D not resolved. The V gene's germline CDR1 is KGHSH and CDR2 LQKENI. Trimming pared 6 bases from V and 3 bases from J, leaving 9 bases between. The CDR3 contains 12 residues.

Only a few counts were recorded for this clonotype. The rearrangement joins TRBV20-1 to TRBJ2-2; D perhaps matches TRBD1 (6 bases). The CDR3 length is 13 residues. In germline, CDR1 is DFQATT, CDR2 SNEGSKA (reference sequence). The ends were cut back, 0 bases at V and 6 bases at J, with 8 bases in the middle. The CDR3 reads CSAREGAAGELFF. The CDR3 DNA reads as TGCAGTGCTAGAGAGGGGGCAGCCGGGGAGCTGTTTTTT.

This chain joins TRBV4-1 and TRBJ2-5; D not certain. The CDR3 covers 13 residues. The V gene's germline CDR1 is MGHRA and CDR2 YSYEKL. V lost 4 bases to trimming and J lost 0 bases, with 6 bases between them. The CDR3 DNA reads TGCGCCAGCAGCCCCCTCAACCAAGAGACCCAGTACTTC. Amino acid sequence: CASSPLNQETQYF.